This is a list of T cell receptor beta chains from one sample in a study of cytomegalovirus exposure and HLA in healthy donors. Sequencing used immunoSEQ multiplex PCR; TCRdb keeps in-frame clones, though not all of them. This sample yields under 150,000 clones, of which around 84% are seen a single time; under 3.5% belongs to the top ten. Sequencing was done on a sample of PBMCs. All receptors come from a man aged 45-65 years in good health and CMV-seronegative. Each CDR3 is given with its conserved first and last residue. The order of the fields is clone size, J gene, CDR3 length, D gene, V gene, CDR3 DNA, CDR3 protein. A D gene is named only where the DNA matches it firmly. Expanded clones get a size class; other rows say once, few or many, or leave the size out.

. TRBJ1-1 12 . TRBV7-9 TGTGCCAGCAGCCAGGGTGGCACTGAAGCTTTCTTT CASSQGGTEAFF
. TRBJ1-4 12 . TRBV29-1 TGCAGCGTCGGGTGGACATCAGAAAAACTGTTTTTT CSVGWTSEKLFF
once TRBJ2-7 15 . TRBV7-2 TGTGCCAGCAGCTTAAAGTGGGGGCCTTACTACGAGCAGTACTTC CASSLKWGPYYEQYF
. TRBJ2-7 14 . TRBV4-1 TGCGCCAGCAGCCACCGGGTTGCGTCCTACGAGCAGTACTTC CASSHRVASYEQYF
. TRBJ1-4 13 . TRBV7-9 TGTGCCAGCAGCTACACAACTAATGAAAAACTGTTTTTT CASSYTTNEKLFF
. TRBJ1-3 17 TRBD1 TRBV9 TGTGCCAGCAGCCCCAGGGGACAGGGTGACTCTGGAAACACCATATATTTT CASSPRGQGDSGNTIYF
. TRBJ2-5 16 TRBD1 TRBV11-2 TGTGCCAGCAGCCCGCGACAGGGGGCCAGGGGTGAGACCCAGTACTTC CASSPRQGARGETQYF
. TRBJ1-5 13 TRBD1 TRBV6-1 TGTGCCAGCAGGGGACAGGGAGGAAAGCCCCAGCATTTT CASRGQGGKPQHF
. TRBJ1-1 14 . TRBV14 TGTGCCAGCAGCCACTTAAGACAGACGGCTGAAGCTTTCTTT CASSHLRQTAEAFF
. TRBJ1-1 15 . TRBV10-3 TGTGCCATCAAAGGGCAGGGGCTGGGGAGCACTGAAGCTTTCTTT CAIKGQGLGSTEAFF
. TRBJ1-2 14 . TRBV29-1 TGCAGCGTTGACCCACAGGGACCGTCGTATGGCTACACCTTC CSVDPQGPSYGYTF
. TRBJ1-1 14 . TRBV6-1 TGTGCCAGCAGCTCCGGGGGAGTGAACACTGAAGCTTTCTTT CASSSGGVNTEAFF
. TRBJ1-2 15 . TRBV4-3 TGCGCCAGCAGCCAAATAAACAGGGCTAGCTATGGCTACACCTTC CASSQINRASYGYTF
. TRBJ1-2 14 TRBD1 TRBV5-6 TGTGCCAGCAGCTTGGAAGGGGGCCCCCTCGGCTACACCTTC CASSLEGGPLGYTF
. TRBJ2-1 13 . TRBV19 TGTGCCAGTAGGGGGAGTTGGGACAATGAGCAGTTCTTC CASRGSWDNEQFF
. TRBJ1-3 11 . TRBV20-1 TGCAGTGCTAGTACTGGAAACACCATATATTTT CSASTGNTIYF
. TRBJ2-6 15 . TRBV19 TGTGCCAGTAGACAGGCGTTCTCTGGGGCCAACGTCCTGACTTTC CASRQAFSGANVLTF
few TRBJ1-4 16 TRBD1 TRBV7-8 TGTGCCAGCAGCTTTCTCCAGGGGGCTAGCTTTGAAAAACTGTTTTTT CASSFLQGASFEKLFF
few TRBJ1-1 13 . TRBV10-1 TGCGCCAGCAGTGAGGGGCTTAGCACTGAAGCTTTCTTT CASSEGLSTEAFF
. TRBJ1-2 11 . TRBV7-9 TGTGCCAGCAGCTTGTCCGGGGGCTACACCTTC CASSLSGGYTF
. TRBJ2-3 19 TRBD2 TRBV7-9 TGTGCCAGCAGTCCCTCGGGGCTAGCGGGGGCGAGGGGCACAGATACGCAGTATTTT CASSPSGLAGARGTDTQYF
. TRBJ1-1 13 . TRBV2 TGTGCCAGCAGTGGAGGGTTTAACCCTGAAGCTTTCTTT CASSGGFNPEAFF
. TRBJ2-1 15 TRBD2 TRBV6-5 TGTGCCAGCAGTTACTCAGCGGGGGGCCGGGGTTTCTTGTTCTTC CASSYSAGGRGFLFF
. TRBJ1-6 14 . TRBV6-5 TGTGCCAGCAGTAAACTTCAACAGAGCCCACCCCTCCACTTT CASSKLQQSPPLHF